This TCR beta chain is from a study of T cells in Graves' hyperthyroidism and ophthalmopathy (dated by TCRdb to between 2018 and 2021). Study-wide context: Peripheral blood was sampled at the time of initial diagnosis, prior to any treatment. Following sampling, methimazole starting at 30 mg daily was given to hyperthyroidism patients, and high-dose intravenous methylprednisolone was given to ophthalmopathy patients. Thyroid tissue and blood T-cell repertoires from six Graves' hyperthyroidism patients were also compared in the study. The paper reports TCR Vbeta CDR3 sequencing of approximately 140 peripheral blood samples: under 45 ophthalmopathy, under 80 hyperthyroidism and approximately 17 progressor patients. The roughly 91 discovery patients were randomly divided into training and test sets at a 7:3 ratio. A discovery cohort of approximately 97 patients, roughly 45 with Graves' ophthalmopathy and 57 with stable Graves' hyperthyroidism, was used to find distinguishing TCR V-J signatures. An independent validation cohort of fewer than 20 hyperthyroidism patients and about 15 patients who later progressed to ophthalmopathy tested prospective prediction of ophthalmopathy.

Graves' hyperthyroidism was defined as stable when no progression to ophthalmopathy occurred over 18 months of follow-up. Hyperthyroidism patients were aged 18 to 65 years and newly diagnosed, with disease duration of less than 2 months. Patients with uncontrolled infections, other autoimmune diseases, pregnancy or lactation were excluded. Clinical symptoms, serum thyroxine and TRAb, thyroid ultrasound, and orbital computed tomography formed the basis for the diagnoses. PBMCs were separated from approximately 10 ml of fresh peripheral blood using Ficoll-Paque density gradient centrifugation. Total RNA was extracted using Trizol reagent, and RNA quality was assessed on an Agilent 2100 Bioanalyzer. The table lists this clonotype with many counts. Its specific antigen is unknown. Base-call qualities are not available, and no considerably larger clone is one nucleotide away. The CDR3 contains 15 residues, cysteine and phenylalanine counted. The entry retains the CDR3 DNA only, 45 bases that are in frame from base 1. V is reduced by 2 bases and J by 3 bases, leaving a spacing of 13 bases between them.

Study-level results and caveats: Most expanded thyroid clonotypes (frequency above 0.001) were also found in blood, which suggests that blood repertoires may mirror thyroid immune responses. Sample size was not statistically predetermined, and blinding of investigators to group allocation was not performed. In cross-validation, a model built on a 13 V-J signature told ophthalmopathy apart from stable hyperthyroidism with 85% to 90% sensitivity and approximately 81% specificity, and in testing the same model reached 80%/75%. In validation, the model predicted progression to ophthalmopathy a median of about 5.9 months before onset, with 70% to 71% sensitivity and roughly 77% specificity.

TCR beta CDR3 regions were amplified from RNA transcripts. The first round of RT-PCR for the TCR CDR3 was performed with the HTBI primer set and the Qiagen OneStep RT-PCR kit. Libraries were constructed in a second round of multiplex PCR, after which size selection and purification were performed. Paired-end sequencing of the libraries was performed with 100 bp reads on an Illumina HiSeq2000. The published analysis was carried out like this. SOAPnuke was used to process the raw data, removing reads that contained adapters or uncalled bases, had a mean Phred below 15, or lacked an exact match to the constant primer or identifier. COPE v1.2.5 was used to merge the high-quality paired reads, and each unique nucleotide sequence was defined as a clonotype. MiTCR v1.1 was used to align the clonotypes against IMGT TRBV, TRBD and TRBJ reference segments. The analysis was restricted to V-J combinations with a frequency above 0.0001, which together covered 99.2% of the repertoires. A TCS score was defined as the ratio of F50 (clonal expansion) to E x V (chaos), with BLOSUM62-based TCRdist applied between CDR3 peptides within each V-J. Welch's t-statistics and random forest reduced some 510 V-J features to about 12, which were used in a naive Bayes classifier (R e1071). TCRdb reworked the public reads: Q25 trimming with fastp, MiXCR clone assembly, productive beta chains retained. Every entry covers one CDR3 protein and lists the most common genes and DNA from its rows. The V and J calls and clone size are TCRdb's, not the authors'. For this sample the table gives 380,000 or so distinct CDR3 sequences, of which approximately 20% were detected only once. The ten largest account for approximately 4% of the sample.

The sample taken for sequencing was blood. This receptor was identified in a woman aged 18-29 years with Graves' hyperthyroidism. The chain was built from TRBV12-3 or TRBV12-4 and TRBJ1-1; the D region possibly corresponds to TRBD1 (5 bases align). The DNA reads TGTGCCAGCAGTTTAAGGGGTAAGCGGGACACTGAAGCTTTCTTT. This gives the protein CASSLRGKRDTEAFF.